The 2 T cell receptor beta chains in this list originate from one sample, sequenced in a study of type 1 regulatory T cells. For these receptors, no antigen is known. One entry per CDR3 protein, called by TCRdb with MiXCR from the reads. This table holds some 15,000 distinct CDR3 sequences, about 13% found once. Sequencing was done on a sample of cultured T cells, either the whole culture or a sorted T cell fraction (not recorded which). The origin of the receptors is a human donor in good health.

The chain carries TRBV6-4 and TRBJ2-1, with D hard to call. The CDR3 runs 12 residues. CDR1 MRHNA and CDR2 SNTAGT come from the germline V gene. The ends were cut back, 4 bases at V and 5 bases at J, with 6 bases in the middle. DNA for the CDR3: TGTGCCAGCAGTGGTCCAAACAATGAGCAGTTCTTC. Amino acids: CASSGPNNEQFF.

This chain links TRBV5-1 with TRBJ2-3, with a tentative D call TRBD2 (5 bases). The CDR3 runs 16 residues. The ends were cut back, 0 bases at V and 0 bases at J, with 11 bases in the middle. CDR1 is SGHRS and CDR2 is YFSETQ in the germline V gene. The CDR3 DNA follows: TGCGCCAGCAGCTTGGTACCTAGCCCCAGCACAGATACGCAGTATTTT. This codes for CASSLVPSPSTDTQYF.